This T cell receptor (beta chain) was profiled in a study of T-cell reconstitution after alpha-beta-depleted transplantation in children. Regarding the study as a whole: Some patients owed their high day-60 TCRbeta diversity to surviving recipient T cells and thymic progenitors. As was reported, about two months after transplant, alpha-beta T cells came from several hundred expanded graft clones. Once a year had passed after transplant, T-cell counts and diversity came mostly from newly produced T cells.

With regard to this clonotype: What it recognizes is unknown. A single base separates this from a much larger clone, so it may be a read error. No conserved phenylalanine or tryptophan ends this CDR3, so it is likely a read error.

Library preparation (for TCRbeta) was performed with unique molecular identifiers. TCRdb itself ran the PCR reads through MiXCR, one entry per CDR3 protein. This sample yields some 220,000 distinct CDR3 sequences, of which 9.5% to 13% are seen a single time; about 30% belongs to the top ten. Trimming at V came to 7 bases and at J to 4 bases, leaving 6 bases not matched to a gene. The CDR3 covers 13 residues. The source was PBMCs, collected before TCRalphabeta/CD19-depleted stem cell transplant. This sequence was found in a child under two years old with acute myeloid leukemia, due to receive a stem cell transplant. V usage is TRBV12-3 or TRBV12-4 and J usage is TRBJ1-1; 7 bases align to TRBD1. The chain's CDR3 is CASTLGQTTEAFL. The CDR3 coding sequence is TGTGCCAGCACCCTGGGACAGACCACTGAAGCTTTCCTT.